One and the same sample provided the 29 T cell receptor beta chains below, sequenced in a study of cytomegalovirus exposure and HLA in healthy donors. Using immunoSEQ multiplex PCR, the repertoire was profiled, and TCRdb retains in-frame clones only, with some absent. The sample has roughly 310,000 clones; 88% are singletons. The sequencing input was PBMCs. All receptors come from a young man in good health and CMV-seronegative.

V and J are TRBV13 and TRBJ2-2, with 10 bases fitting TRBD2. J gave up 5 bases and V 8 bases, and 8 bases lay outside the gene matches. Germline CDR1 is PRHDT and CDR2 is FYEKMQ (reference sequence). The CDR3 spans 15 residues. The CDR3 nucleotides are TGTGCCAGCCAGCAGCGGGGGGGCAGGACCGGGGAGCTGTTTTTT. Encoded protein: CASQQRGGRTGELFF. Based on the CDR3 plus reference TRBV13 and TRBJ2-2, the full variable domain is AAGVIQSPRHLIKEKRETATLKCYPIPRHDTVYWYQQGPGQDPQFLISFYEKMQSDKGSIPDRFSAQQFSDYHSELNMSSLELGDSALYFCASQQRGGRTGELFFGEGSRLTVL.

As for this clone: This sample also contains other DNA sequences that code for the same CDR3. V is TRBV15 and J is TRBJ2-2; 8 positions match TRBD1. Germline loops: CDR1 LNHNV, CDR2 YYDKDF (reference sequence). The J segment lost 3 bases and the V segment lost 3 bases, leaving 0 bases of the junction unmatched. The CDR3 runs to 14 residues. CDR3 sequence reads: CATSRTGDTGELFF. CDR3 sequence (DNA): TGTGCCACCAGCAGGACAGGGGACACCGGGGAGCTGTTTTTT.

CDR3 residues: CASSLGRNTEAFF. The DNA for the CDR3 is TGTGCCAGCAGCTTGGGCAGGAACACTGAAGCTTTCTTT. This chain connects TRBV5-5 to TRBJ1-1; D uncertain. The CDR3 runs to 13 residues. Trimming pared 0 bases from V and 1 base from J, leaving 4 bases between. Germline V lookup: CDR1 SGHKS, CDR2 YYEKEE (reference sequence).

This chain uses TRBV5-1 with TRBJ1-1; D is unclear. Deletions cut 3 bases from V and 1 base from J, with 16 bases between. In germline, CDR1 is SGHRS, CDR2 YFSETQ. The CDR3 loop spans 16 amino acids. The CDR3 nucleotides are TGCGCCAGCAGCTCGGAGGCTCGGGATAGGAACACTGAAGCTTTCTTT. As protein: CASSSEARDRNTEAFF.

This chain joins TRBV7-6 and TRBJ1-4, with 7 bases that match TRBD1. CDR3 length equals 15 residues. Germline CDR1 is SGHVS and CDR2 is FNYEAQ. Trimming took 3 bases from V and 3 from J; bases not matched to a gene: 4. The CDR3 DNA reads as TGTGCCAGCAGCTTTACCGGGACAGCTAATGAAAAACTGTTTTTT. Translating it yields CASSFTGTANEKLFF.

This sequence joins TRBV6-1 and TRBJ2-7; TRBD2 is a possible D gene (5 bases). This CDR3 contains 15 residues. V lost 6 bases and J lost 3, with 18 bases in between. Germline V gives CDR1 MNHNS, CDR2 SASEGT. CDR3: CASSKLPGTYYEQYF. The CDR3 DNA reads TGTGCCAGCAGCAAGCTCCCGGGAACCTACTACGAGCAGTACTTC.

The chain joins TRBV4-1 to TRBJ1-1; the D gene is possibly TRBD1 (6 bases). CDR3 length: 20 amino acids. The germline V gene has CDR1 MGHRA and CDR2 YSYEKL. The V end lost 1 base, the J end lost 5 bases, and 29 bases lay between the germline ends. This CDR3 is CASSQAPLPGVGERTTEAFF. CDR3 sequence (DNA): TGCGCCAGCAGCCAAGCTCCGCTCCCAGGGGTAGGGGAAAGGACAACTGAAGCTTTCTTT.

The chain combines TRBV7-8 with TRBJ2-3, with a tentative D call TRBD2 (6 bases). This CDR3 has 15 amino acids. Per the germline V gene, CDR1 is SGHVS and CDR2 is FQNEAQ. V gave up 1 base and J gave up 0 bases, with 8 bases separating them. This CDR3 is CASSLDGGSTDTQYF. The CDR3 DNA reads as TGTGCCAGCAGCTTAGACGGGGGTAGCACAGATACGCAGTATTTT.

This chain joins TRBV5-6 and TRBJ2-7; TRBD1 might be the D (5 bases). This CDR3 is 15 amino acids long. Germline V CDR1 and CDR2: SGHDT, YYEEEE. Trimming removed 0 bases at V and 0 bases at J, with 10 bases between. The CDR3 region is CASSLEGYSSYEQYF. Written as DNA, the CDR3 is TGTGCCAGCAGCTTGGAGGGGTACAGCTCCTACGAGCAGTACTTC.

This clone was recorded a few times. The chain employs TRBV5-5 and TRBJ1-2; the D is unclear. V lost 0 bases, J lost 2 bases, and 11 bases lay in between. The CDR3 is made up of 15 amino acids. From germline, CDR1 is SGHKS and CDR2 YYEKEE (reference sequence). The DNA of the CDR3 is TGTGCCAGCAGCTTGGGAGGGAACTTGAACTATGGCTACACCTTC. Amino acid sequence: CASSLGGNLNYGYTF.

The V and J genes are TRBV30 and TRBJ1-4; D not certain. Germline V gives CDR1 GTSNPN, CDR2 SVGIG (reference sequence). The CDR3 is 11 residues long. V was clipped by 5 bases and J by 6 bases, with 7 bases between them. The CDR3 DNA reads as TGTGCCTGGGGACTAGATGAAAAACTGTTTTTT. The encoded protein is CAWGLDEKLFF. Looking up the rest from reference TRBV30 and TRBJ1-4 gives the full variable domain: SQTIHQWPATLVQPVGSPLSLECTVEGTSNPNLYWYRQAAGRGLQLLFYSVGIGQISSEVPQNLSASRPQDRQFILSSKKLLLSDSGFYLCAWGLDEKLFFGSGTQLSVL.

The J gene is TRBJ2-1, the V gene TRBV7-9; TRBD1 aligns across 7 bases. Germline loops: CDR1 SEHNR, CDR2 FQNEAQ (reference sequence). V was pared by 5 bases and J by 4 bases, with 11 bases of the junction left unmatched. CDR3 length: 16 residues. CDR3 sequence: CASSPLRQGRYNEQFF. As DNA, the CDR3 is TGTGCCAGCAGCCCTCTCCGACAGGGACGTTACAATGAGCAGTTCTTC.

The chain uses TRBV9 and TRBJ1-3; 7 nucleotides align to TRBD1. CDR3 length equals 15 residues. Germline CDR1 reads SGDLS; CDR2 reads YYNGEE. Trimming at V came to 6 bases and at J to 0 bases, leaving 6 bases not matched to a gene. CDR3 sequence (DNA): TGTGCCAGCACCTTGACAGGGAGCTCTGGAAACACCATATATTTT. Protein sequence: CASTLTGSSGNTIYF.

The chain combines TRBV10-2 with TRBJ2-6, with D perhaps matching TRBD1 (6 bases). CDR1 is WSHSY and CDR2 is SAAADI in the germline V gene. Trimming left V 7 bases short and J 9 bases short, with 13 bases between. The CDR3 is made up of 13 amino acids. CDR3: CASTGRGDNVLTF. The DNA of the CDR3 is TGCGCCAGCACGGGCAGGGGTGACAACGTCCTGACTTTC.

This clone occurred a few times. The rearrangement links TRBV6-6 to TRBJ1-5; 9 bases are a match to TRBD1. Unmatched junction bases numbered 3, after V lost 7 bases and J lost 5 bases. The length of the CDR3 is 13 residues. Germline CDR1 is MNHNY and CDR2 is SVGAGI (reference sequence). The CDR3 loop reads CASTGQGYQPQHF. The CDR3 bases are TGTGCCAGCACGGGACAGGGTTATCAGCCCCAGCATTTT.

This clone showed up just a few times. This chain connects TRBV2 to TRBJ1-5, with D unresolved. Looked up from germline, CDR1 is SNHLY and CDR2 is FYNNEI. CDR3 size: 14 residues. The ends were cut back, 3 bases at V and 4 bases at J, with 10 bases in the middle. The CDR3 spells CASSDRQLNQPQHF. The CDR3 nucleotides are TGTGCCAGCAGTGACAGACAATTGAATCAGCCCCAGCATTTT.

The V gene is TRBV18, the J gene TRBJ1-6; D gene ambiguous. Between the trimmed V and J ends, which lost 3 bases and 6 bases, there was a span of 3 bases. Germline V gene sequence: CDR1 KGHSH, CDR2 LQKENI. The CDR3 is 12 amino acids. CDR3 amino acids: CASSPSNSPLHF. Written as DNA, the CDR3 is TGTGCCAGCTCACCCTCTAATTCACCCCTCCACTTT.

The gene calls are TRBV5-5 and TRBJ2-7, with a possible D match to TRBD2 (5 bases). Looked up from germline, CDR1 is SGHKS and CDR2 is YYEKEE (reference sequence). V shed 4 bases and J shed 4 bases, with 12 bases lying between them. The CDR3 has 13 amino acids. The CDR3 coding sequence is TGTGCCAGCAGCACCCGGGATAGATACGAGCAGTACTTC. Amino acid sequence: CASSTRDRYEQYF.

The chain links TRBV2 to TRBJ1-6; 7 bases are shared with TRBD1. Germline loops: CDR1 SNHLY, CDR2 FYNNEI. This CDR3 has 15 residues. After removal of 7 bases from V and 10 bases from J, the junction contained 13 bases not matched to a gene. The CDR3 DNA reads TGTGCCAGCAAAATTGGACAGGTTATACAATCACCCCTCCACTTT. Protein sequence: CASKIGQVIQSPLHF. The full variable domain, rest sourced from reference TRBV2 and TRBJ1-6, is EPEVTQTPSHQVTQMGQEVILRCVPISNHLYFYWYRQILGQKVEFLVSFYNNEISEKSEIFDDQFSVERPDGSNFTLKIRSTKLEDSAMYFCASKIGQVIQSPLHFGNGTRLTVT.

The chain uses TRBV11-2 and TRBJ1-2; weak D call: TRBD1 (6 bases). The V end lost 2 bases, the J end lost 4 bases, and 11 bases lay between the germline ends. Germline CDR1 and CDR2: SGHAT and FQNNGV. This CDR3 has 14 residues. The CDR3 DNA is TGTGCCAGCAGCTTAACCGGGACAAGCTATGGCTACACCTTC. It encodes CASSLTGTSYGYTF.

Comments on this clone: In the same sample, other DNA sequences code for this CDR3. The V gene is TRBV6-5, the J gene TRBJ1-1; TRBD1 might be the D (5 bases). V gave up 2 bases and J gave up 4 bases, with 8 bases separating them. The CDR3 contains 13 residues. CDR1 MNHEY and CDR2 SVGAGI come from the germline V gene. CDR3 DNA: TGTGCCAGCAGTTACGGGGGAGGCACTGAAGCTTTCTTT. Translating it yields CASSYGGGTEAFF.

This chain links TRBV5-6 with TRBJ2-5, with 8 bases matching TRBD2. J was trimmed by 9 bases and V by 4 bases; bases with no gene match: 5. The CDR3 is made up of 12 amino acids. Germline CDR1 SGHDT, CDR2 YYEEEE. The CDR3 nucleotides are TGTGCCAGCAGCGTCGGGGGGGGTGCCCAGTACTTC. Protein product: CASSVGGGAQYF.

The CDR3 coding sequence is TGTGCCAGCTCACGAGCGGGGGGGGAAGAGACCCAGTACTTC. It yields the protein CASSRAGGEETQYF. V is TRBV18 and J is TRBJ2-5, with 10 bases aligning to TRBD2. V dropped 4 bases and J dropped 3; count of bases not matched to a gene: 2. CDR3 size: 14 residues. Germline lookup yields CDR1 KGHSH and CDR2 LQKENI.

The chain couples TRBV6-6 to TRBJ1-5; a weak D match, TRBD1 (5 bases). The V and J ends lost 6 bases and 7 bases respectively, with 19 bases between them. Germline lookup yields CDR1 MNHNY and CDR2 SVGAGI (reference sequence). The CDR3 has 15 amino acids. The CDR3 region is CASSTGGGLGQPQHF. CDR3 DNA: TGTGCCAGCAGCACCGGCGGGGGTTTGGGCCAGCCCCAGCATTTT.

This clone was counted only a few times. The gene calls are TRBV14 and TRBJ1-3, with D possibly matching TRBD1 (6 bases). Germline lookup yields CDR1 SGHDN and CDR2 FVKESK. The CDR3 totals 14 residues. V gave up 8 bases and J gave up 0 bases, with 11 bases separating them. CDR3 bases: TGTGCCAGCCGTGAGACAGGCTCTGGAAACACCATATATTTT. Its protein is CASRETGSGNTIYF.

This chain links TRBV5-4 with TRBJ2-5, with D perhaps TRBD2 (7 bases). The CDR3 has 15 residues. The V end was cut by 0 bases, the J end by 5 bases, with 14 bases between. Germline loops: CDR1 SGHNT, CDR2 YYREEE (reference sequence). The CDR3 sequence is CASSLGRTRGETQYF. The CDR3 coding sequence is TGTGCCAGCAGCTTGGGGAGGACTAGGGGGGAGACCCAGTACTTC.

This chain uses TRBV4-1 with TRBJ2-5, with TRBD2 matching over 7 bases. Per germline, CDR1 MGHRA and CDR2 YSYEKL. The CDR3 has 16 amino acids. Trimming took 1 base from V and 2 from J; bases not matched to a gene: 7. The CDR3 here is CASSQGAGSLQETQYF. The CDR3 nucleotides are TGCGCCAGCAGCCAAGGAGCGGGGAGCCTACAAGAGACCCAGTACTTC.

The V call is TRBV15, the J call TRBJ1-2; 7 nucleotides line up with TRBD1. V lost 5 bases, J lost 6 bases, and 15 bases stayed unmatched. This CDR3 comprises 16 residues. Germline V gene lookup returns CDR1 LNHNV and CDR2 YYDKDF (reference sequence). The DNA of the CDR3 is TGTGCCACCAGCGGCCTGGGACAGCACTTTGGTAATGGCTACACCTTC. It encodes CATSGLGQHFGNGYTF.

V is TRBV2 and J is TRBJ2-7; no clear D. The germline V gene encodes CDR1 SNHLY and CDR2 FYNNEI. Between the trimmed V and J ends, which lost 3 bases and 6 bases, there was a span of 6 bases. This CDR3 spans 11 amino acids. The DNA for the CDR3 is TGTGCCAGCAGTGAGACTGCCGAGCAGTACTTC. This gives the protein CASSETAEQYF.